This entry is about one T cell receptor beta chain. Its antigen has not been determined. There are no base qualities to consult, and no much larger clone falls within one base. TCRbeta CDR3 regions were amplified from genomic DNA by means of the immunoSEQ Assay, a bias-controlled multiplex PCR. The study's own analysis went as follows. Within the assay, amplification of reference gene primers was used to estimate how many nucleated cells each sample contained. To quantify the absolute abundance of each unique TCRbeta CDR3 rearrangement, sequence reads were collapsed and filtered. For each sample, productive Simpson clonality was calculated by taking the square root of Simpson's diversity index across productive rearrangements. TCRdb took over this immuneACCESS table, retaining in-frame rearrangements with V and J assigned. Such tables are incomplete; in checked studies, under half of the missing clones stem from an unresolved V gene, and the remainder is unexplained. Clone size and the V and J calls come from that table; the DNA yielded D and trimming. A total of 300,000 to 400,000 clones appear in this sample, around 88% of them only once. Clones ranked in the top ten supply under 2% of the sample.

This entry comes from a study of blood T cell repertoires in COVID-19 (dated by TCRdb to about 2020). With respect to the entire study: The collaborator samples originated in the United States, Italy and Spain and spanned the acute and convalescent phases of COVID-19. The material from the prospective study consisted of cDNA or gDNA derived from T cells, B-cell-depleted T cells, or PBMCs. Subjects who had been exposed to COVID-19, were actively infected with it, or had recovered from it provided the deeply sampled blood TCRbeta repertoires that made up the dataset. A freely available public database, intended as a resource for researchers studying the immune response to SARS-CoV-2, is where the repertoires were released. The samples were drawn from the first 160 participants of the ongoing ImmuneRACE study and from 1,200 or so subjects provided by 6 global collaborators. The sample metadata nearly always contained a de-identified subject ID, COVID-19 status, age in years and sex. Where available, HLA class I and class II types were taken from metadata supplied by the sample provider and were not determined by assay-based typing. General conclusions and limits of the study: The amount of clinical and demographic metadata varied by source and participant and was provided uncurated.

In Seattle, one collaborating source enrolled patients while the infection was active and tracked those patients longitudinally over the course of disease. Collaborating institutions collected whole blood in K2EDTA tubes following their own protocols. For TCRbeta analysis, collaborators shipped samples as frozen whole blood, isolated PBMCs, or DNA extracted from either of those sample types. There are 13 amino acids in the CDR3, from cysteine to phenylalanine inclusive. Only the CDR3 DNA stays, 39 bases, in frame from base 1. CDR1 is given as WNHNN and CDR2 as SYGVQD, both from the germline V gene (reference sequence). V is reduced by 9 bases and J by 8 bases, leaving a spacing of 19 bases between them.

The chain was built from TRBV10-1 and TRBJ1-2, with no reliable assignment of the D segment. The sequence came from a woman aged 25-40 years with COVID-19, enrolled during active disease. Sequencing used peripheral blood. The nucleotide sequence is TGCGCCAGATACACTTTAAGAGGTCGAGGCTACACCTTC. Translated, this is CARYTLRGRGYTF.